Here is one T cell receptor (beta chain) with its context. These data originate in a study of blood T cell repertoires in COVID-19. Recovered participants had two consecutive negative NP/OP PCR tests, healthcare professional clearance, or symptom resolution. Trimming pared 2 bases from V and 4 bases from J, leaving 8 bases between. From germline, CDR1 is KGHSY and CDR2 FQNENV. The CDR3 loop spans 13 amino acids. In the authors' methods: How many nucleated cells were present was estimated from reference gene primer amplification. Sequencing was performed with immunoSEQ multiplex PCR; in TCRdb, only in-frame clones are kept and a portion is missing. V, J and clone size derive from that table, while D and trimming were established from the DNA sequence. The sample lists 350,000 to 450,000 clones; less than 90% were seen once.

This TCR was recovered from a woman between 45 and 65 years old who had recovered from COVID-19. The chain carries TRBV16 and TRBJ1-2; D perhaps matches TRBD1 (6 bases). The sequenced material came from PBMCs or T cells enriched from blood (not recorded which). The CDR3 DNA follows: TGTGCCAGCAGCCAAAAGGACAGCTATGGCTACACCTTC. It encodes CASSQKDSYGYTF.